The next 9 T cell receptor beta chains were all read from a single sample in a study of cytomegalovirus exposure and HLA in healthy donors. Both 60 Vbeta primers and 13 Jbeta primers went into the PCR. Profiled with immunoSEQ multiplex PCR; TCRdb holds only in-frame clones, not every one. The table lists some 150,000 clones. The sequenced material came from PBMCs. Receptors originate from a woman between 18 and 29 years old in good health and CMV-seronegative.

The gene calls are TRBV5-6 and TRBJ1-3; tentatively, D is TRBD1 (6 bases). Trimming took off 2 bases at V and 1 base at J, with 7 bases between the two ends. The CDR3 spans 14 residues. Germline CDR1 SGHDT, CDR2 YYEEEE. The CDR3 sequence is CASSLTGSGNTIYF. CDR3 in DNA: TGTGCCAGCAGCTTAACAGGGTCTGGAAACACCATATATTTT.

This chain connects TRBV7-3 to TRBJ2-1, with 9 positions matching TRBD2. V trimming: 1 base; J trimming: 5 bases; junction bases outside the gene matches: 6. The CDR3 is 16 amino acids. In germline, CDR1 is SGHTA, CDR2 FQGTGA. The CDR3 spells CASSLNSGRVNNEQFF. CDR3 nucleotides: TGTGCCAGCAGCTTAAATAGCGGGAGAGTCAACAATGAGCAGTTCTTC.

The V gene is TRBV19, the J gene TRBJ1-2; maybe TRBD1 (5 bases). The CDR3 spans 14 residues. The V end was cut by 6 bases, the J end by 4 bases, with 15 bases between. Germline lookup yields CDR1 LNHDA and CDR2 SQIVND (reference sequence). The CDR3 DNA follows: TGTGCCAGTAGAGTCGAGACAGACCTCTATGGCTACACCTTC. Protein product: CASRVETDLYGYTF. The whole variable domain, filled in from reference TRBV19 and TRBJ1-2, reads DGGITQSPKYLFRKEGQNVTLSCEQNLNHDAMYWYRQDPGQGLRLIYYSQIVNDFQKGDIAEGYSVSREKKESFPLTVTSAQKNPTAFYLCASRVETDLYGYTFGSGTRLTVV.

The CDR3 here is CASSIDSNQPQHF. Here the CDR3 DNA reads TGTGCCAGCAGTATAGATAGCAATCAGCCCCAGCATTTT. The J gene is TRBJ1-5, the V gene TRBV28; D unclear. The CDR3 runs to 13 residues. Trimming took 5 bases from V and 0 from J, leaving 5 bases between them. Germline V gives CDR1 MDHEN, CDR2 SYDVKM.

The CDR3: CASSTTGTSGDSEQFF. CDR3 sequence (DNA): TGTGCCAGCAGCACTACCGGGACTAGCGGGGACTCGGAGCAGTTCTTC. The V and J genes are TRBV6-6 and TRBJ2-1, with 13 bases matching TRBD2. The CDR3 is 16 residues long. Per the germline V gene, CDR1 is MNHNY and CDR2 is SVGAGI (reference sequence). The J segment lost 10 bases and the V segment lost 6 bases, leaving 12 bases of the junction unmatched.

The J gene is TRBJ2-5, the V gene TRBV21-1; the table gives TRBD2 as D, unverified against the DNA. TRBV21-1 is designated a pseudogene. This CDR3 spans 10 amino acids. CDR3 DNA sequence: TGTGCCAGCAGCCGAGAGACCCAGTACTTC. Amino acids: CASSRETQYF.

This sequence joins TRBV5-1 and TRBJ2-1, with 10 bases aligning to TRBD2. This CDR3 comprises 14 residues. Losses at the gene ends were 4 bases for V and 9 bases for J; bases not matched to a gene: 7. CDR1 is SGHRS and CDR2 is YFSETQ in the germline V gene. CDR3 amino acids: CASSPTGTSVEQFF. The CDR3, as DNA: TGCGCCAGCAGCCCCACCGGGACTAGCGTTGAGCAGTTCTTC.

This sequence joins TRBV19 and TRBJ1-2; D not certain. CDR3 length: 16 residues. CDR1 LNHDA and CDR2 SQIVND come from the germline V gene (reference sequence). Trimming took 1 base from V and 0 from J, leaving 12 bases between them. The CDR3 region is CASSIGHSTTNYGYTF. For the CDR3, the DNA is TGTGCCAGTAGTATAGGCCACTCTACTACTAACTATGGCTACACCTTC.

V usage is TRBV6-4 and J usage is TRBJ1-2; 7 bases line up with TRBD1. The CDR3 is made up of 12 amino acids. The germline V gene has CDR1 MRHNA and CDR2 SNTAGT. Trimming took 7 bases from V and 7 from J; bases not matched to a gene: 6. The CDR3 nucleotides read TGTGCCAGCAAGGCGGCAGGGGGTGGCTACACCTTC. It specifies CASKAAGGGYTF.